This TCR beta chain originates from a study of molecular identifiers for immune sequencing clone quantification. Overall study findings and caveats: More than 97% of effector molecules, versus under 1% of naive-cell molecules, belonged to clones above 20 RNA copies.

As concerns this clonotype: Its antigen is undetermined. At one boundary the junction diverges from the germline segment, which might be a read error.

In TCRdb, the PCR reads were re-called with MiXCR into one record per CDR3 protein. The repertoire holds some 580,000 distinct CDR3 sequences, about 25% seen once, with around 0.78% in the top ten. Per the germline V gene, CDR1 is DFQATT and CDR2 is SNEGSKA (reference sequence). This CDR3 spans 12 amino acids. What was sequenced was naive CD8+ T cells from blood, with Jurkat cell RNA spiked in. Subset specified: FACS-sorted CD8+CD4-CCR7+CD45RA+ naive T cells. This clonotype was obtained from a human donor in good health. Some libraries in this study had Jurkat cell RNA spiked in. V is TRBV20-1 and J is TRBJ1-1; D ambiguous. The CDR3 loop reads CGATGENTEAFF. CDR3 bases: TGCGGTGCTACTGGGGAGAACACCGAAGCTTTCTTT.